The 19 T cell receptor beta chains listed next were all sequenced from one sample in a study of PD-1 blockade in classical Hodgkin lymphoma. Following autologous stem cell transplantation, relapse occurred in every patient, and exposure to brentuximab vedotin varied. Profiling relied on immunoSEQ multiplex PCR, and the TCRdb table lists in-frame clones only, not all of them. The table includes 13,000 to 15,000 clones, about 80% detected once. The material sequenced was peripheral blood mononuclear cells (PBMCs), taken at baseline. The receptors come from a human donor with classical Hodgkin lymphoma.

V gene TRBV4-2 combines with J gene TRBJ1-1; 7 bases agree with TRBD1. Trimming at V came to 5 bases and at J to 6 bases, leaving 6 bases not matched to a gene. The CDR3 covers 13 residues. In germline, CDR1 is LGHNA, CDR2 YNFKEQ. The CDR3 DNA reads TGTGCCAGCAGCACAGGGACAGCTCCTGAAGCTTTCTTT. This translates into CASSTGTAPEAFF.

This clone was seen a few times. This sequence joins TRBV4-1 and TRBJ1-4; D is unresolved. Trimming took 5 bases from V and 7 from J, leaving 20 bases between them. CDR1 and CDR2 from the germline V gene are MGHRA and YSYEKL. There are 16 residues in the CDR3. The CDR3 region has the DNA TGCGCCAGCAGCTTGGAGACCGGGATGATCACTGAAAAACTGTTTTTT. Amino acids: CASSLETGMITEKLFF.

The chain links TRBV7-2 to TRBJ1-6; D unclear. V lost 1 base to trimming and J lost 7 bases, with 14 bases between them. This CDR3 is 16 amino acids long. Germline assignment: CDR1 SGHTA and CDR2 FQGNSA. This chain's CDR3 is CASSLDWASGNSPLHF. The DNA of the CDR3 is TGTGCCAGCAGCTTAGATTGGGCATCTGGAAATTCACCCCTCCACTTT.

CDR3 nucleotides: TGTGCCAGCAGCCGAGATATCACCGGGCGAGAGACCCAGTACTTC. Protein sequence: CASSRDITGRETQYF. The J gene is TRBJ2-5, the V gene TRBV9; D remains ambiguous. Between the trimmed V and J ends, which lost 4 bases and 4 bases, there was a span of 17 bases. The CDR3 runs to 15 residues. Germline-derived CDR1 and CDR2 are SGDLS and YYNGEE.

CDR3 nucleotide sequence: TGCGCCAGCAGCCCTCACGGGGGGCAGGGGAAGGAAAAACTGTTTTTT. Translation gives CASSPHGGQGKEKLFF. This chain uses TRBV4-1 with TRBJ1-4, with D tentatively TRBD1 (6 bases). Deletions cut 4 bases from V and 8 bases from J, with 20 bases between. CDR1 and CDR2 (germline): MGHRA, YSYEKL. The CDR3 is 16 amino acids.

CDR3 sequence reads: CASSYSRGGNEQYF. As DNA, the CDR3 is TGTGCCAGCAGTTACTCTCGGGGAGGTAACGAGCAGTACTTC. The chain uses TRBV6-6 and TRBJ2-7; D might be TRBD2 (6 bases). CDR3 length: 14 residues. Trimming pared 0 bases from V and 5 bases from J, leaving 11 bases between. CDR1 MNHNY and CDR2 SVGAGI come from the germline V gene (reference sequence).

The V gene is TRBV5-4, the J gene TRBJ2-2, with TRBD1 matching 7 bases. This CDR3 comprises 15 residues. The junction had 9 bases not matched to a gene; V was cut back by 4 bases and J by 6 bases. Germline V gives CDR1 SGHNT, CDR2 YYREEE (reference sequence). CDR3 bases: TGTGCCAGCAGCCGACAGGGACGTTCGGCCGGGGAGCTGTTTTTT. This gives the protein CASSRQGRSAGELFF.

This chain links TRBV19 with TRBJ1-1; D perhaps matches TRBD1 (5 bases). V lost 6 bases, J lost 1 base, and 12 bases lay in between. Germline loops: CDR1 LNHDA, CDR2 SQIVND (reference sequence). The CDR3 is 14 amino acids. CDR3 DNA: TGTGCCAGTAGCCCCAGGGCCTCGAACACTGAAGCTTTCTTT. It yields the protein CASSPRASNTEAFF.

The chain couples TRBV25-1 to TRBJ1-1; TRBD1 matches 7 bases. Losses at the gene ends were 6 bases for V and 5 bases for J; bases not matched to a gene: 6. CDR3 length: 13 amino acids. Germline values: CDR1 MGHDK, CDR2 SYGVNS. CDR3 region: CASSNTGDTEAFF. The CDR3 DNA follows: TGTGCCAGCAGCAACACAGGGGATACTGAAGCTTTCTTT.

This chain's CDR3 is CASSERGRGGLDTQYF. As DNA, the CDR3 is TGTGCCAGCAGTGAACGGGGACGGGGGGGCCTGGATACGCAGTATTTT. The chain has TRBV25-1 and TRBJ2-3, with 8 nucleotides matching TRBD2. The CDR3 runs 16 residues. Trimming cost V 2 bases and J 6 bases; bases outside gene matches: 10. CDR1 MGHDK and CDR2 SYGVNS come from the germline V gene.

This rearrangement joins TRBV7-2 to TRBJ2-1; 11 bases align to TRBD2. This CDR3 has 15 residues. V lost 5 bases to trimming and J lost 9 bases; unmatched junction nucleotides: 9. Germline loops: CDR1 SGHTA, CDR2 FQGNSA. Here the CDR3 reads CASSLSGGAWGEQFF. CDR3 DNA sequence: TGTGCCAGCAGCCTTAGCGGGGGGGCCTGGGGTGAGCAGTTCTTC.

The chain employs TRBV5-6 and TRBJ1-2; 12 bases are a match to TRBD1. Germline V gene data show CDR1 as SGHDT and CDR2 as YYEEEE. V lost 1 base, J lost 7 bases, and 14 bases stayed unmatched. This CDR3 spans 18 amino acids. The CDR3: CASSLTGTGGITESGYTF. Written as DNA, the CDR3 is TGTGCCAGCAGCTTGACCGGGACAGGGGGCATAACGGAGTCTGGCTACACCTTC.

CDR3 in amino acids: CSAAGGAGITEAFF. Here the CDR3 DNA reads TGCAGCGCCGCAGGGGGCGCCGGAATCACTGAAGCTTTCTTT. The rearrangement links TRBV29-1 to TRBJ1-1, with 8 bases matching TRBD1. The trim removed 7 bases at V and 4 bases at J, leaving 11 bases unmatched. The V gene's germline CDR1 is SQVTM and CDR2 ANQGSEA. The CDR3 extends over 14 amino acids.

The rearrangement uses TRBV6-1 and TRBJ2-3; 7 positions agree with TRBD1. The CDR3 sequence is 14 residues long. Germline CDR1 is MNHNS and CDR2 is SASEGT. J gave up 6 bases and V 7 bases, and 10 bases lay outside the gene matches. This CDR3 reads CASTDDREGDTQYF. Written as DNA, the CDR3 is TGTGCCAGCACCGACGACAGGGAAGGTGATACGCAGTATTTT.

A word on this clone: The junction shows a germline mismatch at one end, possibly a read error. The chain links TRBV13 to TRBJ2-2, with 8 bases identical to TRBD2. CDR1 is PRHDT, CDR2 FYEKMQ, per germline (reference sequence). This CDR3 region has 19 residues. The CDR3 DNA reads TGTGCCAGCAGCCTAGGGGAACTAGCGGCCTTAGACGACATCGGGGAGCTGTTTTTT. Translation: CASSLGELAALDDIGELFF.

V usage is TRBV11-2 and J usage is TRBJ1-1; 9 nucleotides match TRBD1. CDR1 SGHAT and CDR2 FQNNGV come from the germline V gene. V lost 0 bases, J lost 5 bases, and 10 bases stayed unmatched. CDR3 size: 17 residues. DNA of the CDR3: TGTGCCAGCAGCTTAGACCCCACAGGGGGCGGTGGAACTGAAGCTTTCTTT. Translated: CASSLDPTGGGGTEAFF.

V usage is TRBV2 and J usage is TRBJ2-3; 8 bases fit TRBD2. CDR3 length: 16 residues. V lost 4 bases and J lost 3; bases outside the gene matches: 9. Germline assignment: CDR1 SNHLY and CDR2 FYNNEI. CDR3 in amino acids: CASSGGPGLDTDTQYF. The CDR3 DNA is TGTGCCAGCAGTGGGGGGCCGGGACTAGATACAGATACGCAGTATTTT.

The chain links TRBV4-3 to TRBJ2-7; no clear D gene. The germline gives CDR1 LGHNA, CDR2 YSLEER. This CDR3 contains 11 residues. Trimming shortened V by 4 bases and J by 4 bases, and 5 bases separated the two germline ends. The CDR3 coding sequence is TGCGCCAGCAGCCCTTCATACGAGCAGTACTTC. Translated: CASSPSYEQYF.

The CDR3 loop is CAWTVQPGNGYTF. The CDR3 DNA follows: TGTGCCTGGACCGTACAACCGGGGAATGGCTACACCTTC. V gene TRBV30 combines with J gene TRBJ1-2; D call uncertain. Germline lookup yields CDR1 GTSNPN and CDR2 SVGIG (reference sequence). Trimming pared 4 bases from V and 6 bases from J, leaving 15 bases between. This CDR3 has 13 residues.